Below, 2 T cell receptor beta chains from the same sample are listed, as sequenced in a study of T-cell memory formation after mild COVID-19. A single record per CDR3 protein comes from TCRdb applying MiXCR to the 5' RACE reads. This table has 150,000 to 200,000 distinct CDR3 sequences, roughly 15% appearing once. Sequencing input: PBMCs or a T cell subset sorted from them (not recorded which). The receptors derive from an adult woman who had mild COVID-19 (a few samples of this study predate the infection). Cell type and time point are not known.

This clonotype was seen ten or more times. J is TRBJ2-1 and V is TRBV20-1, with 8 positions matching TRBD2. V lost 0 bases, J lost 0 bases, and 10 bases stayed unmatched. The length of the CDR3 is 18 residues. CDR1 DFQATT and CDR2 SNEGSKA come from the germline V gene (reference sequence). CDR3: CSARDLRIAGFSYNEQFF. The CDR3, as DNA: TGCAGTGCTAGAGATCTCAGAATAGCGGGATTCTCCTACAATGAGCAGTTCTTC.

The DNA for the CDR3 is TGTGCCAGCAGTTATAACCCCGAGGGGTACTACAATGAGCAGTTCTTC. This sequence encodes CASSYNPEGYYNEQFF. The chain couples TRBV6-2 or TRBV6-3 to TRBJ2-1, with D perhaps TRBD1 or TRBD2 (5 bases each). Trimming shortened V by 3 bases and J by 3 bases, and 15 bases separated the two germline ends. CDR3 size: 16 residues. CDR1 MNHEY and CDR2 SVGEGT come from the germline V gene.